These 31 T cell receptor beta chains originate from one sample sequenced in a study of radiation and T cells in renal cell carcinoma. Here immunoSEQ multiplex PCR was the method, and the copy in TCRdb shows in-frame clones only, minus some. The repertoire consists of about 49,000 clones, with about 83% occurring once and the leading ten covering 31%. Time point specified: baseline pretreatment blood. Stated treatment: 15 Gy SBRT to primary tumor, nephrectomy 4 weeks later. The material was blood, obtained from a patient whose treatment included radiotherapy and nephrectomy. The receptor source for this set is a woman in her 70s with renal cell carcinoma.

The chain uses TRBV5-6 and TRBJ2-3; unclear D gene. CDR1 and CDR2 from the germline V gene are SGHDT and YYEEEE. The CDR3 is 12 amino acids. Trimming cost V 4 bases and J 0 bases, with 3 bases left between them. In DNA, the CDR3 is TGTGCCAGCAGCCCTAGCACAGATACGCAGTATTTT. Translated, it gives CASSPSTDTQYF.

This clone was seen once. The V call is TRBV6-5, the J call TRBJ1-2; perhaps TRBD1 as D (6 bases). The CDR3 totals 13 residues. Deletions cut 6 bases from V and 2 bases from J, with 10 bases between. CDR1 MNHEY and CDR2 SVGAGI come from the germline V gene. The CDR3 DNA reads as TGTGCCAGCAGGGGGGCGGAGAACTATGGCTACACCTTC. Encoded protein: CASRGAENYGYTF.

This rearrangement joins TRBV9 to TRBJ2-1; maybe TRBD2 (6 bases). V was clipped by 0 bases and J by 11 bases, with 12 bases between them. The length of the CDR3 is 13 residues. Germline loops: CDR1 SGDLS, CDR2 YYNGEE. The CDR3: CASSVVKEGQQFF. CDR3 DNA sequence: TGTGCCAGCAGCGTAGTAAAGGAGGGACAGCAGTTCTTC.

This rearrangement joins TRBV19 to TRBJ1-2; no reliable D call. V shed 6 bases and J shed 8 bases, with 13 bases lying between them. This CDR3 spans 12 amino acids. Germline values: CDR1 LNHDA, CDR2 SQIVND (reference sequence). This chain's CDR3 is CASRTGFGGYTF. The CDR3 DNA reads as TGTGCCAGTAGAACCGGGTTTGGGGGCTACACCTTC.

The V and J genes are TRBV18 and TRBJ1-5; D is uncertain. The CDR3 covers 13 residues. V was shortened by 3 bases and J by 0 bases, with 3 bases between the two germline ends. In germline, CDR1 is KGHSH, CDR2 LQKENI. CDR3 sequence (DNA): TGTGCCAGCTCACCCTATAGCAATCAGCCCCAGCATTTT. Translating gives CASSPYSNQPQHF. Full variable domain (rest looked up from reference TRBV18 and TRBJ1-5): NAGVMQNPRHLVRRRGQEARLRCSPMKGHSHVYWYRQLPEEGLKFMVYLQKENIIDESGMPKERFSAEFPKEGPSILRIQQVVRGDSAAYFCASSPYSNQPQHFGDGTRLSIL.

This clone has more than one count but fewer than ten. The V gene is TRBV4-1, the J gene TRBJ2-1; the match to TRBD1 covers 8 bases. CDR1 is MGHRA and CDR2 is YSYEKL in the germline V gene. The V gene end was trimmed by 3 bases and the J gene end by 5 bases; junction bases not matched to a gene: 12. The CDR3 is 17 residues long. CDR3 in amino acids: CASSQDITGGIDNEQFF. The CDR3 DNA is TGCGCCAGCAGCCAGGATATAACAGGGGGAATCGACAATGAGCAGTTCTTC.

This clone was picked up a small number of times. This sequence joins TRBV27 and TRBJ2-4; TRBD2 agrees at 7 bases. Germline CDR1 and CDR2: MNHEY and SMNVEV (reference sequence). The CDR3 is 13 amino acids. The junction had 9 bases not matched to a gene; V was cut back by 5 bases and J by 11 bases. CDR3 loop: CASSPTAAGVQYF. In DNA form, the CDR3 reads TGTGCCAGCAGTCCCACAGCGGCGGGAGTTCAGTACTTC.

The gene calls are TRBV5-1 and TRBJ2-5; D may be TRBD1 (5 bases). The V gene lost 4 bases and the J gene lost 5 bases, with 12 bases spanning the gap. The CDR3 contains 13 residues. CDR1 is SGHRS and CDR2 is YFSETQ in the germline V gene. The CDR3 loop reads CASSQGGQETQYF. CDR3 DNA: TGCGCCAGCAGCCAGGGTGGTCAGGAGACCCAGTACTTC.

The chain couples TRBV20-1 to TRBJ1-1; weak D call: TRBD1 (5 bases). Germline V gene lookup returns CDR1 DFQATT and CDR2 SNEGSKA (reference sequence). The CDR3 covers 11 residues. V lost 3 bases, J lost 9 bases, and 11 bases lay in between. The CDR3 bases are TGCAGTGCTAGTCGGGAGGGGAAAGCTTTCTTT. Protein sequence: CSASREGKAFF.

V is TRBV7-8 and J is TRBJ2-1, with 10 bases identical to TRBD2. The CDR3 length is 15 residues. Germline V gene lookup returns CDR1 SGHVS and CDR2 FQNEAQ. Germline trimming cut 6 bases from V and 0 bases from J; bases unmatched to any gene: 2. As DNA, the CDR3 is TGTGCCAGCAGATCTAGCGGGAGCTCCTACAATGAGCAGTTCTTC. Its protein is CASRSSGSSYNEQFF.

This clone was observed a single time. This sequence joins TRBV27 and TRBJ2-3; D is uncertain. The V gene's germline CDR1 is MNHEY and CDR2 SMNVEV (reference sequence). Trimming removed 4 bases from V and 6 bases from J, with 5 bases in between. The length of the CDR3 is 11 residues. Here the CDR3 DNA reads TGTGCCAGCAGTTCCGCTGATACGCAGTATTTT. Its protein is CASSSADTQYF.

V gene TRBV9 combines with J gene TRBJ1-3; no clear D gene. With 2 bases removed from V and 0 bases from J, the gap between germline ends came to 9 bases. The germline V gene has CDR1 SGDLS and CDR2 YYNGEE. The CDR3 loop spans 15 amino acids. CDR3 sequence: CASSVKGTSGNTIYF. As DNA, the CDR3 is TGTGCCAGCAGCGTTAAGGGAACCTCTGGAAACACCATATATTTT.

The rearrangement links TRBV30 to TRBJ2-3; D is unresolved. Germline CDR1 GTSNPN, CDR2 SVGIG (reference sequence). V was shortened by 8 bases and J by 1 base, with 10 bases between the two germline ends. This CDR3 region has 12 residues. The CDR3, as DNA: TGTGCCCTGCGTACGGGCACAGATACGCAGTATTTT. Encoded protein: CALRTGTDTQYF.

The rearrangement joins TRBV4-1 to TRBJ2-3; TRBD2 matches at 9 bases. Trimming at V came to 4 bases and at J to 4 bases, leaving 9 bases not matched to a gene. Per the germline V gene, CDR1 is MGHRA and CDR2 is YSYEKL. The CDR3 extends over 16 amino acids. CDR3 protein: CASSRASGIGADTQYF. As DNA, the CDR3 is TGCGCCAGCAGCCGAGCTAGCGGGATAGGGGCAGATACGCAGTATTTT.

The chain has TRBV2 and TRBJ2-7; 8 bases line up with TRBD1. The CDR3 is 14 residues long. Trimming removed 4 bases from V and 3 bases from J; junction bases left unmatched: 5. Germline values: CDR1 SNHLY, CDR2 FYNNEI. The CDR3 bases are TGTGCCAGCAGTGTAACAGGGGGTCTCTACGAGCAGTACTTC. It encodes CASSVTGGLYEQYF.

V usage is TRBV5-1 and J usage is TRBJ1-2, with 9 bases that match TRBD1. Germline CDR1 reads SGHRS; CDR2 reads YFSETQ. The CDR3 consists of 15 residues. With V trimmed by 0 bases and J by 5 bases, 5 bases remained unmatched. CDR3 sequence reads: CASSLGGTGFYGYTF. CDR3 nucleotides: TGCGCCAGCAGCTTGGGAGGGACAGGGTTTTATGGCTACACCTTC. Full variable domain (rest looked up from reference TRBV5-1 and TRBJ1-2): KAGVTQTPRYLIKTRGQQVTLSCSPISGHRSVSWYQQTPGQGLQFLFEYFSETQRNKGNFPGRFSGRQFSNSRSEMNVSTLELGDSALYLCASSLGGTGFYGYTFGSGTRLTVV.

This clone was found once. The rearrangement links TRBV2 to TRBJ2-5; unclear D gene. Per the germline V gene, CDR1 is SNHLY and CDR2 is FYNNEI. Trimming removed 3 bases at V and 5 bases at J, with 7 bases between. The CDR3 is 12 residues long. The DNA for the CDR3 is TGTGCCAGCAGTGAGGGAAGGGAGACCCAGTACTTC. This gives the protein CASSEGRETQYF.

J is TRBJ2-2 and V is TRBV7-8; 11 nucleotides align to TRBD1. The CDR3 extends over 18 amino acids. Germline CDR1 is SGHVS and CDR2 is FQNEAQ. Unmatched junction bases numbered 8, after V lost 2 bases and J lost 3 bases. The CDR3 nucleotides read TGTGCCAGCAGCTTATTTACCGGGACAGGGGGTCACACCGGGGAGCTGTTTTTT. It translates to CASSLFTGTGGHTGELFF.

The rearrangement joins TRBV5-1 to TRBJ1-1; TRBD1 matches 7 bases. V trimming: 5 bases; J trimming: 3 bases; junction bases outside the gene matches: 10. The CDR3 has 15 amino acids. CDR1 is SGHRS, CDR2 YFSETQ, per germline. DNA of the CDR3: TGCGCCAGCAGGGTCAGCTCACAGGGGTACACTGAAGCTTTCTTT. This sequence encodes CASRVSSQGYTEAFF.

The genes are TRBV5-1 and TRBJ2-7, with D possibly matching TRBD2 (5 bases). The V end was cut by 4 bases, the J end by 6 bases, with 17 bases between. The CDR3 is 14 residues long. In germline, CDR1 is SGHRS, CDR2 YFSETQ. The CDR3 DNA is TGCGCCAGCAGCATCGGGGAAGTCCTAGGCGAGCAGTACTTC. Translation gives CASSIGEVLGEQYF.

The gene calls are TRBV6-1 and TRBJ1-3; the D gene is possibly TRBD1 (6 bases). The V gene lost 7 bases and the J gene lost 0 bases, with 13 bases spanning the gap. This CDR3 spans 15 amino acids. The germline V gene has CDR1 MNHNS and CDR2 SASEGT. The DNA of the CDR3 is TGTGCCAGCATAACAGGGCCGATCTCTGGAAACACCATATATTTT. Amino acids: CASITGPISGNTIYF.

The rearrangement joins TRBV7-9 to TRBJ1-3, with TRBD1 as a possible D gene (5 bases). Germline lookup yields CDR1 SEHNR and CDR2 FQNEAQ (reference sequence). Trimming took 6 bases from V and 1 from J, leaving 10 bases between them. The CDR3 runs 14 residues. CDR3 DNA sequence: TGTGCCAGCAGGGGGCAGCCATCTGGAAACACCATATATTTT. Translated: CASRGQPSGNTIYF.

The chain combines TRBV19 with TRBJ1-2; 8 nucleotides align to TRBD1. With V trimmed by 5 bases and J by 5 bases, 13 bases remained unmatched. Germline V gene sequence: CDR1 LNHDA, CDR2 SQIVND (reference sequence). The CDR3 consists of 16 residues. In DNA form, the CDR3 reads TGTGCCAGTAGTTCTGGGTTGGAAACAGGGGGATATGGCTACACCTTC. It codes for CASSSGLETGGYGYTF.

This clone was detected only a few times. The chain combines TRBV4-1 with TRBJ2-7; TRBD1 or TRBD2 may be the D gene (5 bases each). Trimming left V 0 bases short and J 7 bases short, with 19 bases between. This CDR3 is built from 16 residues. Germline V lookup: CDR1 MGHRA, CDR2 YSYEKL. CDR3 sequence: CASSQDWAGSLKEQYF. The CDR3 DNA reads as TGCGCCAGCAGCCAAGATTGGGCAGGGAGTTTAAAAGAGCAGTACTTC.

This sequence joins TRBV10-2 and TRBJ1-3; D is undetermined. CDR1 and CDR2 (germline): WSHSY, SAAADI. Trimming stripped 4 bases from V and 0 bases from J, with 10 bases between. CDR3 size: 15 residues. CDR3 amino acids: CASSGRASSGNTIYF. The CDR3 DNA follows: TGCGCCAGCAGTGGTAGGGCTAGCTCTGGAAACACCATATATTTT.

This chain links TRBV4-1 with TRBJ1-4; maybe TRBD1 (5 bases). Germline V gene sequence: CDR1 MGHRA, CDR2 YSYEKL. The CDR3 has 16 residues. Trimming took 0 bases from V and 4 from J, leaving 12 bases between them. CDR3 in amino acids: CASSQDSPRGNEKLFF. Here the CDR3 DNA reads TGCGCCAGCAGCCAAGATTCTCCTAGGGGTAATGAAAAACTGTTTTTT.

The genes are TRBV19 and TRBJ1-5; D not resolved. The length of the CDR3 is 17 residues. The germline gives CDR1 LNHDA, CDR2 SQIVND (reference sequence). V was shortened by 3 bases and J by 0 bases, with 15 bases between the two germline ends. CDR3 DNA: TGTGCCAGTAGTATGAGGCCCCAGACAACTAGCAATCAGCCCCAGCATTTT. This gives the protein CASSMRPQTTSNQPQHF. The full variable domain, rest sourced from reference TRBV19 and TRBJ1-5, is DGGITQSPKYLFRKEGQNVTLSCEQNLNHDAMYWYRQDPGQGLRLIYYSQIVNDFQKGDIAEGYSVSREKKESFPLTVTSAQKNPTAFYLCASSMRPQTTSNQPQHFGDGTRLSIL.

This chain links TRBV2 with TRBJ2-7; D gene ambiguous. Trimming removed 8 bases at V and 0 bases at J, with 14 bases between. Germline CDR1 SNHLY, CDR2 FYNNEI. The CDR3 has 14 amino acids. CDR3 protein: CASLTERSSYEQYF. CDR3 bases: TGTGCCAGCCTGACGGAAAGGAGCTCCTACGAGCAGTACTTC.

The rearrangement uses TRBV19 and TRBJ1-5; D gene uncertain. Per the germline V gene, CDR1 is LNHDA and CDR2 is SQIVND (reference sequence). With 6 bases removed from V and 7 bases from J, the gap between germline ends came to 19 bases. The CDR3 has 15 residues. This CDR3 reads CASRADGQWGQPQHF. In DNA form, the CDR3 reads TGTGCCAGTAGAGCGGACGGGCAGTGGGGACAGCCCCAGCATTTT.

The DNA for the CDR3 is TGTGCCAGCGGGCTAGCTGAGGGCACCGGGGAGCTGTTTTTT. Encoded protein: CASGLAEGTGELFF. The genes are TRBV7-9 and TRBJ2-2, with a weak D call TRBD2 (5 bases). V was trimmed by 8 bases and J by 4 bases, leaving 14 bases between them. There are 14 residues in the CDR3. From germline, CDR1 is SEHNR and CDR2 FQNEAQ (reference sequence).

The chain employs TRBV10-3 and TRBJ1-1; tentatively, D is TRBD1 (5 bases). Germline V gives CDR1 ENHRY, CDR2 SYGVKD. V lost 7 bases and J lost 8, with 20 bases in between. CDR3 length: 14 residues. The CDR3 region has the DNA TGTGCCATCAAGGGGCGGGCAGGCGCAAACGAAGCTTTCTTT. Protein product: CAIKGRAGANEAFF.